The rows below give T cell receptor beta chains drawn from one sample of a study of T cells in localized non-small cell lung cancer. Using immunoSEQ multiplex PCR, the repertoire was profiled, and TCRdb retains in-frame clones only, with some absent. The table lists approximately 65,000 clones, roughly 81% of them singletons. This specimen was PBMCs, taken before any cancer treatment. Receptors were obtained from a man between 35 and 75 years old with stage II lung adenocarcinoma. Each CDR3 is given with its conserved first and last residue. D genes are given only for firm matches. Some rows mark clone size as missing; the rest say once, few, many or name a class of expanded clone.

NA	few	TRBV2	TRBJ1-4	TGTGCCAGCAGTGAAGCCTCGGGGCAGCGTAATGAAAAACTGTTTTTT	CASSEASGQRNEKLFF
TRBD1	NA	TRBV5-1	TRBJ2-1	TGCGCCAGCAGCGGGCTGGACAGGGCGGAGCAGTTCTTC	CASSGLDRAEQFF
TRBD2	NA	TRBV7-2	TRBJ2-7	TGTGCCAGCAGCCCTGGGGGGGGAAGGCGCGAGCAGTACTTC	CASSPGGGRREQYF
TRBD2	NA	TRBV6-5	TRBJ2-1	TGTGCCAGCAGCCCGGACAGCGGGAGTCGAAATGAGCAGTTCTTC	CASSPDSGSRNEQFF
NA	NA	TRBV27	TRBJ1-5	TGTGCCAGCAGTTTAGAAGGGTATCTGCAGCCCCAGCATTTT	CASSLEGYLQPQHF
NA	NA	TRBV27	TRBJ2-6	TGTGCCAGCAGACCTTCCAAAGGATCTGGGGCCAACGTCCTGACTTTC	CASRPSKGSGANVLTF
TRBD1	NA	TRBV6-6	TRBJ1-5	TGTGCCAGCAGTTACCTACAGGGGGGAGGTCAGCATTTT	CASSYLQGGGQHF
NA	NA	TRBV19	TRBJ2-2	TGTGCCAGTAGTATACGGCCGCCGAACACCGGGGAGCTGTTTTTT	CASSIRPPNTGELFF
NA	NA	TRBV2	TRBJ1-5	TGTGCCAGCAGTGAACTGAACTTCAATCAGCCCCAGCATTTT	CASSELNFNQPQHF
TRBD1	once	TRBV7-9	TRBJ1-4	TGTGCCAGCAGCTTAGAAGGGACAGCTAATGAAAAACTGTTTTTT	CASSLEGTANEKLFF
NA	NA	TRBV4-2	TRBJ1-1	TGTGCCAGCAGCCAAGAAACGGGTAACCGTGGCACGGAGAACACTGAAGCTTTCTTT	CASSQETGNRGTENTEAFF
NA	NA	TRBV5-1	TRBJ2-7	TGCGCCAGCAGCTTGGCTGGGGCCGAGCAGTACTTC	CASSLAGAEQYF
TRBD1	NA	TRBV7-9	TRBJ2-7	TGTGCCAGCAGCCGTACAGGGGCCTACGAGCAGTACTTC	CASSRTGAYEQYF
TRBD2	NA	TRBV9	TRBJ2-6	TGTGCCAGCAGCGTAGGAGGACTAGCTCCCGGGGCCAACGTCCTGACTTTC	CASSVGGLAPGANVLTF
NA	NA	TRBV4-1	TRBJ2-1	TGCGCCAGCAGCCAAGGGGAACGGAGTGAGCAGTTCTTC	CASSQGERSEQFF
NA	NA	TRBV7-9	TRBJ1-1	TGTGCCAGCAGTTCTGGACTTACGAACACTGAAGCTTTCTTT	CASSSGLTNTEAFF
NA	NA	TRBV30	TRBJ2-5	TGTGCCTGGAGTGAAGGGGGCCAAGAGACCCAGTACTTC	CAWSEGGQETQYF
NA	once	TRBV30	TRBJ2-5	TGTGCCTGGAGTGTATCGGTGGTCCAAGAGACCCAGTACTTC	CAWSVSVVQETQYF
TRBD2	NA	TRBV6-5	TRBJ2-1	TGTGCCAGCAGTTACACAGCGGGAGGGCCGAATGAGCAGTTCTTC	CASSYTAGGPNEQFF
TRBD1	NA	TRBV5-1	TRBJ2-1	TGCGCCAGCACCTCCGACTCCGGGACAGTCTCCTACAATGAGCAGTTCTTC	CASTSDSGTVSYNEQFF
TRBD2	NA	TRBV13	TRBJ2-4	TGTGCCAGCAGCCCAGGGACTAGCGGGGCCAAAAACATTCAGTACTTC	CASSPGTSGAKNIQYF
NA	NA	TRBV7-6	TRBJ1-1	TGTGCCAGCAGCTTAGGACAAACCACTGAAGCTTTCTTT	CASSLGQTTEAFF
NA	NA	TRBV6-6	TRBJ2-7	TGTGCCAGCAGTTACGGACCTTACGAGCAGTACTTC	CASSYGPYEQYF
NA	NA	TRBV30	TRBJ1-5	TGTGCCTGGAGTATCCGGGACCGACAGCCCCAGCATTTT	CAWSIRDRQPQHF
NA	NA	TRBV19	TRBJ2-1	TGTGCCAGTAGTATCTTGGCCTCCAATGAGCAGTTCTTC	CASSILASNEQFF
NA	NA	TRBV6-1	TRBJ1-2	TGTGCCAGCAGTGCAATAATTGGGGGGAGCGGCTACACCTTC	CASSAIIGGSGYTF
NA	NA	TRBV12-5	TRBJ2-3	TGTGCTAGTGGTTCCGACGGGGCGTTCACAGATACGCAGTATTTT	CASGSDGAFTDTQYF
NA	NA	TRBV27	TRBJ1-1	TGTGCCAGCAGTTTACAAGTGAACACTGAAGCTTTCTTT	CASSLQVNTEAFF
NA	NA	TRBV7-8	TRBJ2-7	TGTGCCAGCAGCTTGGGGACACATGATTACGAGCAGTACTTC	CASSLGTHDYEQYF
TRBD1	many	TRBV6-5	TRBJ1-2	TGTGCCAGCAGTTACTCGATAGGGACAGCGGGAAATGGCTACACCTTC	CASSYSIGTAGNGYTF
NA	NA	TRBV7-9	TRBJ1-1	TGTGCCAGCAGCACGGGACGGGGGACTGAAGCTTTCTTT	CASSTGRGTEAFF
TRBD1	NA	TRBV19	TRBJ1-3	TGTGCCAGTAGTATGACAGGGCAGTCTGGAAACACCATATATTTT	CASSMTGQSGNTIYF
NA	once	TRBV4-2	TRBJ1-1	TGTGCCAGCAGCCAAGACGTTCAGGTTGGGGCGTTCAGAGCTTTCTTT	CASSQDVQVGAFRAFF
TRBD2	NA	TRBV4-1	TRBJ2-1	TGCGCCAGCAGCCTCCCTAGCGGGAAACGTAGCAATGAGCAGTTCTTC	CASSLPSGKRSNEQFF
NA	NA	TRBV5-1	TRBJ2-3	TGCGCCAGCAGCGGGGGGAGCTCCACAGATACGCAGTATTTT	CASSGGSSTDTQYF
NA	once	TRBV7-2	TRBJ2-3	TGTGCCAGCAGCCGCGGCCGGTCGGGGGCAGATACGCAGTATTTT	CASSRGRSGADTQYF
NA	NA	TRBV18	TRBJ1-3	TGTGCCAGCTCGCCTCCCGGACGGCACTCTGGAAACACCATATATTTT	CASSPPGRHSGNTIYF
NA	NA	TRBV9	TRBJ2-7	TGTGCCAGCAGCGGGACAGAGAGATACGAGCAGTACTTC	CASSGTERYEQYF
TRBD1	NA	TRBV4-3	TRBJ2-2	TGCGCCAGCAGCCAAGCGAAGACAGGGGCCCGAAGGGCCGGGGAGCTGTTTTTT	CASSQAKTGARRAGELFF
NA	NA	TRBV28	TRBJ1-1	TGTGCCAGCAGTTTATTGGGAACTGAAGCTTTCTTT	CASSLLGTEAFF
NA	NA	TRBV29-1	TRBJ2-7	TGCAGCGCGCAAAACGGACCAGCGAGTCACTACGAGCAGTACTTC	CSAQNGPASHYEQYF
NA	few	TRBV15	TRBJ2-1	TGTGCCACCAGCAGCCTCTCGGGCGATGAGCAGTTCTTC	CATSSLSGDEQFF
TRBD1	NA	TRBV5-5	TRBJ1-1	TGTGCCAGCAGCTTACAGGGGCACACTGAAGCTTTCTTT	CASSLQGHTEAFF
NA	NA	TRBV19	TRBJ2-7	TGTGCCAGTAGTATAGGGGGCAACTACGAGCAGTACTTC	CASSIGGNYEQYF
NA	NA	TRBV29-1	TRBJ2-5	TGCAGCGTTGAAGATCTGAAGGCAGGGCAAGAGACCCAGTACTTC	CSVEDLKAGQETQYF
NA	once	TRBV5-1	TRBJ1-5	TGCGCCAGCAGCTTTTCGTACCGGGCGGGTGATCAGCCCCAGCATTTT	CASSFSYRAGDQPQHF
TRBD2	NA	TRBV6-6	TRBJ2-7	TGTGCCAGCAGTTCCCAGAAAGCGGGAGGCTACGAGCAGTACTTC	CASSSQKAGGYEQYF
TRBD1	NA	TRBV10-3	TRBJ1-1	TGTGCCATCAGTGATAGGGGGCTAAGGAGCACTGAAGCTTTCTTT	CAISDRGLRSTEAFF
NA	NA	TRBV5-1	TRBJ1-5	TGCGCCAGCAGCTTGGGAGGAATCGGCAATCAGCCCCAGCATTTT	CASSLGGIGNQPQHF
NA	NA	TRBV15	TRBJ2-7	TGTGCCACCAGCAGAGTCCCCAGCGAACAGTACTTC	CATSRVPSEQYF